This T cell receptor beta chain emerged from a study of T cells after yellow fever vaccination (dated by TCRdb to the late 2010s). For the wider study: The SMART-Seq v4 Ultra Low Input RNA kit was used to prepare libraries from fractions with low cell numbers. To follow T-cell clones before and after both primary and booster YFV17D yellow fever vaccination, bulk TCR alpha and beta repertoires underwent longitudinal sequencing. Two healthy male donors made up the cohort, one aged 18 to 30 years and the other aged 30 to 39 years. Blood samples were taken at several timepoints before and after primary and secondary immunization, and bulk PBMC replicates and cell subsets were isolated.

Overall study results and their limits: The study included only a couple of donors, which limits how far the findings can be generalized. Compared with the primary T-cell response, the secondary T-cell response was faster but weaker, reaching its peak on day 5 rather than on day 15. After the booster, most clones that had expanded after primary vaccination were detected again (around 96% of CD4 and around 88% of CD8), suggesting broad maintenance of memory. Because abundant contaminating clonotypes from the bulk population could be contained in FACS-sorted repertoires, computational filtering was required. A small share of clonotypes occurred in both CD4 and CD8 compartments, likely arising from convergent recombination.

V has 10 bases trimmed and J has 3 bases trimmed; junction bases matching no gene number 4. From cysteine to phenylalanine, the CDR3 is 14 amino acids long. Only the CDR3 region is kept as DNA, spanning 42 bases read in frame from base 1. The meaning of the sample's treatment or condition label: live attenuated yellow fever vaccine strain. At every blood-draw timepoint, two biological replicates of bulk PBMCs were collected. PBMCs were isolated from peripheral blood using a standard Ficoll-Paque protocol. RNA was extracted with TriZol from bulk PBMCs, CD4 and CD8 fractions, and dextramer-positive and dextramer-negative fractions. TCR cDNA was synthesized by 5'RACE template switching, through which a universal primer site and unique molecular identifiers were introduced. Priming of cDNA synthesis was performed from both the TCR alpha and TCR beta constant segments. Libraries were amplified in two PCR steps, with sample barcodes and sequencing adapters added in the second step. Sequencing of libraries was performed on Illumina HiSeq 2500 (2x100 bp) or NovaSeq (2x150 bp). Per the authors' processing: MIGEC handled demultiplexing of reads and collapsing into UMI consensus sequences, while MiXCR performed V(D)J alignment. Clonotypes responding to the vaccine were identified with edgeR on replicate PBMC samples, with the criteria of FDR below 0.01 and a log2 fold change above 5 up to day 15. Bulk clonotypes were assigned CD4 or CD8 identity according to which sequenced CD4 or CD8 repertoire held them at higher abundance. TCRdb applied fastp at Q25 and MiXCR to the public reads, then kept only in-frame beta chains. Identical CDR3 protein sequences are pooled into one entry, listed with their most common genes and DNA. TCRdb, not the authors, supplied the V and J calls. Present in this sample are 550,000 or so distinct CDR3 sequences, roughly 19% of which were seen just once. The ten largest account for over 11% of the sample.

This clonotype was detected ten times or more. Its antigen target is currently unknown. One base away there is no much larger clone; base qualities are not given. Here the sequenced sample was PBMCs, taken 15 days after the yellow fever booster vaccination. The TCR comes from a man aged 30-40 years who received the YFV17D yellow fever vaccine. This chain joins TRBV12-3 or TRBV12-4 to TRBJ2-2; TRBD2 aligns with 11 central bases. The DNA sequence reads TGTGCCACCCAACTAGCGGGAGACACCGGGGAGCTGTTTTTT. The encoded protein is CATQLAGDTGELFF.